Presented here are 13 T cell receptor beta chains from one specimen sequenced in a study of Graves' ophthalmopathy and Graves' hyperthyroidism. For repertoire sequencing, the TCR beta CDR3 regions were amplified from RNA transcripts. The workflow started with a first-round RT-PCR run with HTBI primers and then moved on to a second-round multiplex PCR. One entry per CDR3 protein, called by TCRdb with MiXCR from the multiplex PCR reads. The data hold roughly 500,000 distinct CDR3 sequences, with around 15% observed a single time. Source material: blood. The receptors here all came from a woman aged 30 to 39 with Graves' ophthalmopathy.

This clonotype was found many times. CDR3 residues: CSVEGGLSGNYGYTF. CDR3 DNA sequence: TGCAGCGTTGAAGGGGGTCTGTCGGGGAACTATGGCTACACCTTC. The chain combines TRBV29-1 with TRBJ1-2; the D is unclear. Germline V gene lookup returns CDR1 SQVTM and CDR2 ANQGSEA. The V gene lost 1 base and the J gene lost 2 bases, with 14 bases spanning the gap. The CDR3 is 15 amino acids.

This clonotype was found many times. J is TRBJ2-7 and V is TRBV12-3 or TRBV12-4, with TRBD1 as a possible D gene (6 bases). The CDR3 contains 13 residues. Trimming took 7 bases from V and 3 from J, leaving 13 bases between them. The CDR3 sequence is CASTLQGIYEQYF. The CDR3 DNA is TGTGCCAGCACCCTACAGGGAATCTACGAGCAGTACTTC.

The chain combines TRBV11-1 with TRBJ2-4; D is perhaps TRBD2 (6 bases). The V end was cut by 1 base, the J end by 3 bases, with 28 bases between. The CDR3 is made up of 21 amino acids. Per germline, CDR1 SGHAT and CDR2 FQDESV (reference sequence). For the CDR3, the DNA is TGTGCCAGCAGCTTAGTTCTGGGTGGTAGCGGATACTCGAGAGGCAAAAACATTCAGTACTTC. Translating it yields CASSLVLGGSGYSRGKNIQYF.

Details on this clonotype: A read error is possible here, since a much larger clone lies one base away. The V call is TRBV28, the J call TRBJ2-7; 8 bases match TRBD2. The CDR3 totals 14 residues. Unmatched junction bases numbered 12, after V lost 7 bases and J lost 7 bases. Germline V gene data show CDR1 as MDHEN and CDR2 as SYDVKM. The CDR3 loop is CASKTGGAYNEQYF. DNA of the CDR3: TGTGCCAGCAAGACCGGGGGGGCCTACAATGAGCAGTACTTC. Complete variable domain (other parts from reference TRBV28 and TRBJ2-7): DVKVTQSSRYLVKRTGEKVFLECVQDMDHENMFWYRQDPGLGLRLIYFSYDVKMKEKGDIPEGYSVSREKKERFSLILESASTNQTSMYLCASKTGGAYNEQYFGPGTRLTVT.

The count of this clonotype is one. The chain is built from TRBV4-1 and TRBJ2-5; maybe TRBD1 (5 bases). The ends were cut back, 2 bases at V and 2 bases at J, with 9 bases in the middle. The germline CDR1 and CDR2 sequences are MGHRA and YSYEKL. CDR3 length equals 14 residues. Here the CDR3 reads CASSQSRQQETQYF. As DNA, the CDR3 is TGCGCCAGCAGCCAATCGCGACAGCAAGAGACCCAGTACTTC.

This clonotype has at least ten counts. V is TRBV20-1 and J is TRBJ2-5, with D uncertain. Trimming left V 3 bases short and J 4 bases short, with 9 bases between. Germline-derived CDR1 and CDR2 are DFQATT and SNEGSKA (reference sequence). The CDR3 extends over 12 amino acids. The DNA of the CDR3 is TGCAGTGCTAGTGACGGTATAGAGACCCAGTACTTC. Translating gives CSASDGIETQYF.

This clonotype was detected only a few times. The gene calls are TRBV12-3 or TRBV12-4 and TRBJ1-3, with 11 bases matching TRBD1. CDR3 size: 14 residues. V gave up 6 bases and J gave up 7 bases; unmatched junction bases: 5. CDR3 DNA sequence: TGTGCCAGCAGACCGGGACAGGGGGACAACACCATATATTTT. This codes for CASRPGQGDNTIYF.

This clonotype was observed many times. J is TRBJ2-7 and V is TRBV10-3; D gene ambiguous. Trimming took 8 bases from V and 6 from J, leaving 17 bases between them. The germline gives CDR1 ENHRY, CDR2 SYGVKD. The CDR3 spans 13 residues. The DNA for the CDR3 is TGTGCCATCGCTGGCACGGGTTCGAGCGAGCAGTACTTC. Translated, it gives CAIAGTGSSEQYF.

This clonotype was seen ten or more times. The chain has TRBV29-1 and TRBJ2-5, with a weak D call TRBD2 (6 bases). The CDR3 spans 15 residues. V was pared by 1 base and J by 1 base, with 13 bases between. Germline loops: CDR1 SQVTM, CDR2 ANQGSEA. The CDR3 sequence: CSVEGGEVSQETQYF. The CDR3 coding sequence is TGCAGCGTTGAAGGGGGGGAAGTAAGCCAAGAGACCCAGTACTTC.

This clonotype was seen more than once but under ten times. The chain recombines TRBV7-9 with TRBJ1-3; D not certain. The V gene lost 6 bases and the J gene lost 0 bases, with 12 bases spanning the gap. CDR1 and CDR2 from the germline V gene are SEHNR and FQNEAQ (reference sequence). CDR3 length equals 15 residues. The CDR3, as DNA: TGTGCCAGCAGTCTTTTATCAGCCTCTGGAAACACCATATATTTT. It translates to CASSLLSASGNTIYF. The full variable domain, rest sourced from reference TRBV7-9 and TRBJ1-3, is DTGVSQNPRHKITKRGQNVTFRCDPISEHNRLYWYRQTLGQGPEFLTYFQNEAQLEKSRLLSDRFSAERPKGSFSTLEIQRTEQGDSAMYLCASSLLSASGNTIYFGEGSWLTVV.

This clonotype was seen at least ten times. The chain links TRBV25-1 to TRBJ1-5; D possibly corresponds to TRBD1 (5 bases). CDR3 length: 13 amino acids. Germline assignment: CDR1 MGHDK and CDR2 SYGVNS. V lost 9 bases and J lost 4, with 13 bases in between. CDR3 in amino acids: CARGVGGNQPQHF. The CDR3 DNA reads TGTGCCAGGGGGGTCGGGGGGAATCAGCCCCAGCATTTT.

This clonotype was counted ten times or more. This rearrangement joins TRBV20-1 to TRBJ2-5; D possibly corresponds to TRBD2 (5 bases). The CDR3 totals 12 residues. Germline CDR1 is DFQATT and CDR2 is SNEGSKA (reference sequence). Trimming removed 6 bases from V and 5 bases from J, with 13 bases in between. The CDR3 spells CSARTYLETQYF. The CDR3 region has the DNA TGCAGTGCCCGGACTTACTTGGAGACCCAGTACTTC.

The sample holds many counts of this clonotype. The chain is built from TRBV6-1 and TRBJ2-7, with D maybe TRBD1 (6 bases). The CDR3 covers 12 residues. In germline, CDR1 is MNHNS, CDR2 SASEGT. V lost 4 bases and J 5 bases, leaving 9 bases between the germline ends. The CDR3 DNA follows: TGTGCCAGCAGTGTCAGGGGCAACGAGCAGTACTTC. This codes for CASSVRGNEQYF.